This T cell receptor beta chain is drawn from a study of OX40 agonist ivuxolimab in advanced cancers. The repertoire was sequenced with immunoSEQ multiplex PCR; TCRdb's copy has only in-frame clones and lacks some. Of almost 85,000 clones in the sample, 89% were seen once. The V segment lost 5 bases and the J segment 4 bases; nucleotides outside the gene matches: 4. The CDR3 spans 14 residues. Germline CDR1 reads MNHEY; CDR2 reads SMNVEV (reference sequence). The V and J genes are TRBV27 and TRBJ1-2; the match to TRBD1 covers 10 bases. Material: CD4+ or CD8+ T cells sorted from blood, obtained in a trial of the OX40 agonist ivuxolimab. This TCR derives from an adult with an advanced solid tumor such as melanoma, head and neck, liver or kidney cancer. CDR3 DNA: TGTGCCAGCAGTACATGGACAGGGGGCTATGGCTACACCTTC. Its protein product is CASSTWTGGYGYTF.